This TCR beta chain was sequenced in a study of cytomegalovirus exposure and HLA in healthy donors. A multiplex PCR was run with 60 Vbeta primers and 13 Jbeta primers. Original processing notes: In a later analysis, approximately 73 million unique TCR beta chains included roughly 11 million shared by two or more donors. TCRdb's copy holds only in-frame clones and misses some; the assay was immunoSEQ multiplex PCR. V and J calls and clone size come straight from that table; D and trimming were deduced from the DNA. The sample carries approximately 93,000 clones, roughly 60% recorded once. In germline, CDR1 is LGHNA, CDR2 YNFKEQ. Between the trimmed V and J ends, which lost 4 bases and 5 bases, there was a span of 7 bases. The CDR3 has 12 residues. The table lists this clone with a count of one. Its antigen is not known. Whole-study results and caveats: A highly shared variant cluster was judged a likely technical artifact. Overall, around 150 TCR beta chains were annotated as cytomegalovirus-associated.

This receptor was identified in a boy aged 5-17 years in good health and CMV-seropositive. Sequenced: PBMCs. V is TRBV4-2 and J is TRBJ2-3; D may be TRBD2 (5 bases). CDR3 sequence (DNA): TGTGCCAGCAGCCCGAGCGGAGATACGCAGTATTTT. Translated, it gives CASSPSGDTQYF.